This T cell receptor beta chain was sequenced in a study of blood T cells in healthy people across ages. Overall study findings and caveats: No one knew whether donors had CMV, which possibly confounded expanded clonotype changes. The recorded TCR beta diversity per million T cells decreased in a roughly linear manner with age. Unsorted PBMC input precluded a conclusive naive versus antigen-experienced comparison.

From germline, CDR1 is SGHDN and CDR2 FVKESK. CDR3 length equals 18 residues. The ends lost 5 bases at V and 0 bases at J; junction bases unmatched: 9. Regarding this clonotype: Its specificity is not known.

Next came a second PCR, run for about 6 to 12 cycles, which used a sample-barcoded 5' primer along with a J-beta primer mix. Tagging of each cDNA molecule was performed by a template-switch adaptor with 12 random nucleotides. TCRdb re-derived calls from the 5' RACE reads in MiXCR, one entry per CDR3 protein. The table records 1.4 million or so distinct CDR3 sequences, 42% of them present only once. The sequenced material came from blood. The sequence was collected from a woman aged 18-29 years in good health. V usage is TRBV14 and J usage is TRBJ2-1; 11 nucleotides align to TRBD1. The CDR3 sequence is CASSTQDRGRSSYNEQFF. Written as DNA, the CDR3 is TGTGCCAGCAGCACCCAGGACAGGGGGCGGTCCTCCTACAATGAGCAGTTCTTC.